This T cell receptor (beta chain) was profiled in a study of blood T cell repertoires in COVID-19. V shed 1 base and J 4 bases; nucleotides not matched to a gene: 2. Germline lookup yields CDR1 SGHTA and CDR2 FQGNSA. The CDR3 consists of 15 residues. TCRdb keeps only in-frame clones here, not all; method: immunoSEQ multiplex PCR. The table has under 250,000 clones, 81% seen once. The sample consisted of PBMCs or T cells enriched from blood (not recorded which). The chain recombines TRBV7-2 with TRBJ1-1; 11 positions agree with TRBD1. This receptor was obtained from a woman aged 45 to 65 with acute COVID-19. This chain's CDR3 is CASSLGTGGVTEAFF. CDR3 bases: TGTGCCAGCAGCTTAGGGACAGGGGGCGTCACTGAAGCTTTCTTT.